Each of the 18 T cell receptor beta chains below was sequenced from the same sample in a study of T cell repertoires in cytomegalovirus infection. TCRdb processed the reads anew with MiXCR; each CDR3 protein has one entry. The table has around 770,000 distinct CDR3 sequences, roughly 28% seen once; the top ten hold under 15%. These TCRs' antigens remain unknown. The sequenced sample was cultured CD8+ T cells from PBMCs, obtained from culture after CMV antigen stimulation. The receptors originated from a human donor in good health (CMV status not recorded). Some clones in this sample may be carry-over from other donors' samples.

This clonotype has more than one count but fewer than ten. The chain links TRBV7-2 to TRBJ1-4; maybe TRBD1 (5 bases). Trimming shortened V by 5 bases and J by 10 bases, and 17 bases separated the two germline ends. Germline lookup yields CDR1 SGHTA and CDR2 FQGNSA. This CDR3 has 14 residues. The CDR3 region is CASSPGTESGKLFF. CDR3 bases: TGTGCCAGCAGCCCCGGGACGGAGTCCGGAAAACTGTTTTTT.

The chain couples TRBV6-6 to TRBJ2-2; 10 bases fit TRBD2. This CDR3 is built from 16 residues. V dropped 0 bases and J dropped 8; count of bases not matched to a gene: 6. Germline CDR1 MNHNY, CDR2 SVGAGI (reference sequence). In DNA, the CDR3 is TGTGCCAGCAGTTACTCGAGGCTAGCGGGGGCGGGGGAGCTGTTTTTT. As protein: CASSYSRLAGAGELFF.

The chain's CDR3 is CASSLLQNRGSYEQYV. For the CDR3, the DNA is TGTGCCAGCAGCCTACTACAGAACAGGGGTTCCTACGAGCAGTACGTC. The rearrangement joins TRBV6-1 to TRBJ2-7; TRBD1 agrees at 7 bases. Germline CDR1 MNHNS, CDR2 SASEGT. V shed 6 bases and J 1 base; nucleotides not matched to a gene: 12. This CDR3 is built from 16 residues.

This clonotype was seen repeatedly, ten times or more. CDR3 in DNA: TGTGCCAGCAGCCCCTCCCGGCAGGGGTGGAATGGCTACACCTTC. It encodes CASSPSRQGWNGYTF. The rearrangement links TRBV7-8 to TRBJ1-2, with a tentative D call TRBD1 (6 bases). Trimming removed 5 bases from V and 6 bases from J, with 19 bases in between. CDR3 length: 15 amino acids. CDR1 and CDR2 from the germline V gene are SGHVS and FQNEAQ.

The gene calls are TRBV4-3 and TRBJ2-3, with 9 bases identical to TRBD1. J was trimmed by 4 bases and V by 0 bases; bases with no gene match: 8. CDR3 size: 17 residues. CDR1 is LGHNA, CDR2 YSLEER, per germline. The DNA of the CDR3 is TGCGCCAGCAGCCAAGAGCCGGCGGGACAGGGCTCAGATACGCAGTATTTT. This gives the protein CASSQEPAGQGSDTQYF.

The chain combines TRBV7-6 with TRBJ2-1; D might be TRBD2 (5 bases). CDR3 length: 16 residues. V was cut by 0 bases and J by 4 bases, with 13 bases left in between. CDR1 SGHVS and CDR2 FNYEAQ come from the germline V gene. In nucleotides, the CDR3 is TGTGCCAGCAGCTTAGCGGGCAGCGGTCCGTACAATGAGCAGTTCTTC. Protein product: CASSLAGSGPYNEQFF.

V gene TRBV27 combines with J gene TRBJ2-7; a possible D gene is TRBD1 (5 bases). The CDR3 contains 13 residues. V lost 5 bases to trimming and J lost 1 base, with 9 bases between them. Germline V gene data show CDR1 as MNHEY and CDR2 as SMNVEV (reference sequence). This CDR3 reads CASSTDMSYEQYF. DNA for the CDR3: TGTGCCAGCAGTACGGACATGTCCTACGAGCAGTACTTC.

The gene calls are TRBV7-9 and TRBJ2-1; possibly TRBD1 for D (6 bases). This CDR3 contains 15 residues. The V end was cut by 5 bases, the J end by 6 bases, with 17 bases between. Germline V gene data show CDR1 as SEHNR and CDR2 as FQNEAQ (reference sequence). The CDR3 loop reads CASSPPLRGGNEQFF. For the CDR3, the DNA is TGTGCCAGCAGCCCCCCCCTCAGGGGTGGCAATGAGCAGTTCTTC.

The CDR3 sequence is CASSYYRDRGSGELFF. The CDR3 nucleotides read TGTGCCAGCAGCTATTACCGGGACAGGGGATCGGGGGAGCTGTTTTTT. The chain has TRBV7-9 and TRBJ2-2; TRBD1 aligns across 10 bases. This CDR3 comprises 16 residues. The germline V gene has CDR1 SEHNR and CDR2 FQNEAQ (reference sequence). The trim removed 4 bases at V and 8 bases at J, leaving 10 bases unmatched.

This clonotype was counted between two and nine times. V is TRBV11-2 and J is TRBJ1-1; D may be TRBD1 (6 bases). Trimming stripped 4 bases from V and 0 bases from J, with 12 bases between. Germline CDR1 reads SGHAT; CDR2 reads FQNNGV. The CDR3 runs to 15 residues. CDR3 sequence reads: CASSSSGHLNTEAFF. DNA for the CDR3: TGTGCCAGCAGCTCTTCGGGACACCTGAACACTGAAGCTTTCTTT.

V usage is TRBV7-9 and J usage is TRBJ2-7, with a tentative D call TRBD1 (5 bases). The CDR3 has 13 residues. CDR1 and CDR2 from the germline V gene are SEHNR and FQNEAQ (reference sequence). The germline V and J ends were trimmed by 6 bases and 0 bases, with 9 bases remaining between them. This chain's CDR3 is CASRIDSSYEQYF. The CDR3 DNA follows: TGTGCCAGCAGAATCGACAGCTCCTACGAGCAGTACTTC.

This clonotype was counted only a few times. The chain is built from TRBV5-1 and TRBJ2-3; D gene unclear. Germline V gene sequence: CDR1 SGHRS, CDR2 YFSETQ. CDR3 size: 11 residues. The germline V and J ends were trimmed by 7 bases and 3 bases, with 6 bases remaining between them. In nucleotides, the CDR3 is TGCGCCAGCGCTCGAACAGATACGCAGTATTTT. Translating it yields CASARTDTQYF.

V is TRBV9 and J is TRBJ2-4; 8 nucleotides agree with TRBD1. This CDR3 contains 16 residues. Per germline, CDR1 SGDLS and CDR2 YYNGEE. The V gene end was trimmed by 3 bases and the J gene end by 1 base; junction bases not matched to a gene: 6. CDR3 coding DNA: TGTGCCAGCAGCGGCGGCAGGGGGCCGGCCAAAAACATTCAGTACTTC. It encodes CASSGGRGPAKNIQYF.

There are many counts of this clonotype. This rearrangement joins TRBV6-1 to TRBJ2-2, with 12 bases that match TRBD1. Germline CDR1 MNHNS, CDR2 SASEGT. CDR3 size: 15 residues. Trimming took 8 bases from V and 7 from J; bases not matched to a gene: 8. The chain's CDR3 is CASVPGQGAIGELFF. CDR3 bases: TGTGCCAGCGTACCGGGACAGGGGGCGATCGGGGAGCTGTTTTTT.

In its sample, this clonotype was seen a few times. This chain links TRBV6-1 with TRBJ2-3, with 8 bases that match TRBD2. V was pared by 8 bases and J by 1 base, with 5 bases of the junction left unmatched. The CDR3 length is 14 residues. Germline lookup yields CDR1 MNHNS and CDR2 SASEGT. This chain's CDR3 is CASANSGGTDTQYF. The DNA for the CDR3 is TGTGCCAGCGCTAATAGCGGGGGCACAGATACGCAGTATTTT.

This clonotype has a handful of counts. The chain uses TRBV19 and TRBJ1-1; D is ambiguous. The CDR3 contains 14 residues. Between the trimmed V and J ends, which lost 7 bases and 4 bases, there was a span of 16 bases. Germline assignment: CDR1 LNHDA and CDR2 SQIVND (reference sequence). The CDR3 nucleotides read TGTGCCAGTATGGATATGGACGGCACCACTGAAGCTTTCTTT. It specifies CASMDMDGTTEAFF.

This rearrangement joins TRBV12-5 to TRBJ1-1, with D hard to call. V shed 6 bases and J shed 4 bases, with 12 bases lying between them. The length of the CDR3 is 13 residues. CDR1 is LGHNT and CDR2 is FRNRAP in the germline V gene. The CDR3 reads CASGSEPGTEAFF. CDR3 bases: TGTGCTAGTGGCTCCGAGCCCGGCACTGAAGCTTTCTTT.

The genes are TRBV24-1 and TRBJ2-1; the match to TRBD2 covers 8 bases. The CDR3 runs 14 residues. Germline-derived CDR1 and CDR2 are KGHDR and SFDVKD. V lost 7 bases to trimming and J lost 6 bases; unmatched junction nucleotides: 7. Here the CDR3 reads CATSGGAFPNEQFF. In DNA form, the CDR3 reads TGTGCCACCAGCGGGGGGGCCTTTCCCAATGAGCAGTTCTTC.